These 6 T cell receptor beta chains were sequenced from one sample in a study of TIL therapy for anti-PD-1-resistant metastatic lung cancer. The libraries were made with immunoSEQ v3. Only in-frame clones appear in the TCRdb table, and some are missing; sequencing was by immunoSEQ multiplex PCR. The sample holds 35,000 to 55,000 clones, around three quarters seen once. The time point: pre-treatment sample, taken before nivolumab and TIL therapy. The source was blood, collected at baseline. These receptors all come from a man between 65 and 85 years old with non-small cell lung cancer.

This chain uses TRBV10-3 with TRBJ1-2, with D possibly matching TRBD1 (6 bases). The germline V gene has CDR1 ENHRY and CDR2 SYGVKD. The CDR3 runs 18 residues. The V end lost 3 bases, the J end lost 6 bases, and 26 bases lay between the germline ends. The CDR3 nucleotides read TGTGCCATCAGTGACCCCTTCCGGGGCAGGGGTTTGAAGGATGGCTACACCTTC. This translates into CAISDPFRGRGLKDGYTF.

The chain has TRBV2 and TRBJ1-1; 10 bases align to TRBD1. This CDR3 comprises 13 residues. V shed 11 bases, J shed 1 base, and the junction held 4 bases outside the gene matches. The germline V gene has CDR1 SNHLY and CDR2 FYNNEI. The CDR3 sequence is CAGDRGTNTEAFF. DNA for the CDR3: TGTGCCGGGGACAGGGGAACGAACACTGAAGCTTTCTTT. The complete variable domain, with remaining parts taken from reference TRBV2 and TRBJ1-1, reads EPEVTQTPSHQVTQMGQEVILRCVPISNHLYFYWYRQILGQKVEFLVSFYNNEISEKSEIFDDQFSVERPDGSNFTLKIRSTKLEDSAMYFCAGDRGTNTEAFFGQGTRLTVV.

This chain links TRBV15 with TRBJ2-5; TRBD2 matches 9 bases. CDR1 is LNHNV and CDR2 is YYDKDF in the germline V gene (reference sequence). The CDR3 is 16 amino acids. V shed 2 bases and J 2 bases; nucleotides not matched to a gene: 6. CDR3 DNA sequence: TGTGCCACCAGCAGAATTAGCGGGAGAGGGCAAGAGACCCAGTACTTC. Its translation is CATSRISGRGQETQYF. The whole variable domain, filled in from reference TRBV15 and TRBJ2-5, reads DAMVIQNPRYQVTQFGKPVTLSCSQTLNHNVMYWYQQKSSQAPKLLFHYYDKDFNNEADTPDNFQSRRPNTSFCFLDIRSPGLGDTAMYLCATSRISGRGQETQYFGPGTRLLVL.

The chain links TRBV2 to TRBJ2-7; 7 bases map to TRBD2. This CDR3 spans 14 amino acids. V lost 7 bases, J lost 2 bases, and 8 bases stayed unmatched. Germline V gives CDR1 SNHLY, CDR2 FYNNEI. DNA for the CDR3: TGTGCCAGCACTCAAAGCGGGATGGCCTACGAGCAGTACTTC. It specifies CASTQSGMAYEQYF.

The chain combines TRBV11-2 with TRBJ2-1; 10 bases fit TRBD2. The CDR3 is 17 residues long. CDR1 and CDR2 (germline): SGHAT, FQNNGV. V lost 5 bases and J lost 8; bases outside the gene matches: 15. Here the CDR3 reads CASSAQPSGSPLDEQFF. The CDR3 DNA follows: TGTGCCAGCAGCGCGCAGCCTAGCGGGAGTCCTTTAGATGAGCAGTTCTTC.

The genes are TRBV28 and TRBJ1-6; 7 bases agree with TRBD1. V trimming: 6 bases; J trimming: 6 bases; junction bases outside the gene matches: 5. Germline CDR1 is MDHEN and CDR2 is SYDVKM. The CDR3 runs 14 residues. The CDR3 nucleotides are TGTGCCAGCAGCCCCGGGACAGCTAATTCACCCCTCCACTTT. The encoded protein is CASSPGTANSPLHF. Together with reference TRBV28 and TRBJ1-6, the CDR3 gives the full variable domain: DVKVTQSSRYLVKRTGEKVFLECVQDMDHENMFWYRQDPGLGLRLIYFSYDVKMKEKGDIPEGYSVSREKKERFSLILESASTNQTSMYLCASSPGTANSPLHFGNGTRLTVT.